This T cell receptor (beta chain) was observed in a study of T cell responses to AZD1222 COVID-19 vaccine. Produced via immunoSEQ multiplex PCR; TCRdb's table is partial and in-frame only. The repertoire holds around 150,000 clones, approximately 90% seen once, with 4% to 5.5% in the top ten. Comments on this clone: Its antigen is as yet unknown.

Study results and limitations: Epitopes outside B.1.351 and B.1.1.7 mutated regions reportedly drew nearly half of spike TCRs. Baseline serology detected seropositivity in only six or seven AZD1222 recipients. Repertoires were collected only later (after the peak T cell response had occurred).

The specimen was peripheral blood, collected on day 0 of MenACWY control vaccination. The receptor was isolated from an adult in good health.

The CDR3 loop reads CASSQGARNTEAFF. The CDR3 region has the DNA TGTGCCAGTAGTCAGGGGGCGCGGAACACTGAAGCTTTCTTT. The J gene is TRBJ1-1, the V gene TRBV19, with 8 bases matching TRBD1. V lost 5 bases, J lost 1 base, and 3 bases stayed unmatched. The CDR3 sequence is 14 residues long. Germline V gene lookup returns CDR1 LNHDA and CDR2 SQIVND (reference sequence).